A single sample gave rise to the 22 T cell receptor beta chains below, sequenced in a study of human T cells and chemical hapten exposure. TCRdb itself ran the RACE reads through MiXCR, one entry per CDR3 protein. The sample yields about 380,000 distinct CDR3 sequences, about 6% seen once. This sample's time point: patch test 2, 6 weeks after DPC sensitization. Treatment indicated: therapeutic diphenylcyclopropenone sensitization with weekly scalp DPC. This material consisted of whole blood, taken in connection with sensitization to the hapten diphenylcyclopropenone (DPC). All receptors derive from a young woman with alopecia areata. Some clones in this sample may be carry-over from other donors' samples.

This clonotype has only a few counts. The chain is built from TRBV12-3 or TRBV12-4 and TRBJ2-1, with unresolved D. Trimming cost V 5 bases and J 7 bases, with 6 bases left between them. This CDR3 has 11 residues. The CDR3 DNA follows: TGTGCCAGCAGTCGGACGAATGAGCAGTTCTTC. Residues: CASSRTNEQFF.

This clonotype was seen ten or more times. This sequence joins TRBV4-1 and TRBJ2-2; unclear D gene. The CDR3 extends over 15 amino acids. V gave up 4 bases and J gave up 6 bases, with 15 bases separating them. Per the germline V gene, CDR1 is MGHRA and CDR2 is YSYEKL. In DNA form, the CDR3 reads TGCGCCAGCAGCCCAAGCAATGGGGTCCCCGGGGAGCTGTTTTTT. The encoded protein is CASSPSNGVPGELFF.

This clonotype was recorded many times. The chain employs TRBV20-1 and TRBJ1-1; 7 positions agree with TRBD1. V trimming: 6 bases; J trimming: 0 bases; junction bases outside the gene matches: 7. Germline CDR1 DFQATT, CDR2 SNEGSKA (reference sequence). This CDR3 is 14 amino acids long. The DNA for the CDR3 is TGCAGTGCGCATTCGGGACAGATGAACACTGAAGCTTTCTTT. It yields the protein CSAHSGQMNTEAFF.

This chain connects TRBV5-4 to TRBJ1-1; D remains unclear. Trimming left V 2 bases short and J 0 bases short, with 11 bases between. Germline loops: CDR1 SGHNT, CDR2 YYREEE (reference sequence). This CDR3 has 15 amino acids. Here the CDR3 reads CASSFSTYLNTEAFF. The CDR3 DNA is TGTGCCAGCAGCTTTTCTACCTACCTGAACACTGAAGCTTTCTTT.

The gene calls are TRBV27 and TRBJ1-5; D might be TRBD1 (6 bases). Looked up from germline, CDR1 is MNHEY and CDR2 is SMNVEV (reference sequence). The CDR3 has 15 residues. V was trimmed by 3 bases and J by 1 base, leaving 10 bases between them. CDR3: CASSLNRASNQPQHF. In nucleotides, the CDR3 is TGTGCCAGCAGTTTGAACAGGGCCAGCAATCAGCCCCAGCATTTT.

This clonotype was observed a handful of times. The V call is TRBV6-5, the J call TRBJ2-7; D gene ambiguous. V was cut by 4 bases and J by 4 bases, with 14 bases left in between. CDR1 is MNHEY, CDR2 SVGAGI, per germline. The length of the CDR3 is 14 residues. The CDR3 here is CASSFSPVAYEQYF. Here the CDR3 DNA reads TGTGCCAGCAGTTTTTCACCCGTGGCTTACGAGCAGTACTTC.

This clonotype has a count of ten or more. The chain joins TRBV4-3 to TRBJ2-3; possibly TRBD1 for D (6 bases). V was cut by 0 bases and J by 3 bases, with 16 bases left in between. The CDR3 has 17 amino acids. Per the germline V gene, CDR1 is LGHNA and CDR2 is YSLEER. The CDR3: CASSQDRFTGSTDTQYF. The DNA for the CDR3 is TGCGCCAGCAGCCAAGATCGTTTTACAGGGTCTACAGATACGCAGTATTTT.

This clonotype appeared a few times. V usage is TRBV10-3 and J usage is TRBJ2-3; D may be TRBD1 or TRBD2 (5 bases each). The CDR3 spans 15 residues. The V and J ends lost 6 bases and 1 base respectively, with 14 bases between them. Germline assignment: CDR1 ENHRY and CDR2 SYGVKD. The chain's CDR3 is CAIRSPRDGTDTQYF. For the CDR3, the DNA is TGTGCCATCAGGTCTCCTCGGGACGGCACAGATACGCAGTATTTT.

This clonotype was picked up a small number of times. The CDR3 reads CASSSPSGLQETQYF. In nucleotides, the CDR3 is TGTGCCAGCAGCTCCCCCAGTGGACTCCAAGAGACCCAGTACTTC. The chain uses TRBV5-4 and TRBJ2-5; possible D gene TRBD2, 5 bases. Germline-derived CDR1 and CDR2 are SGHNT and YYREEE (reference sequence). V was cut by 3 bases and J by 1 base, with 13 bases left in between. The CDR3 is 15 amino acids. The full variable domain, rest sourced from reference TRBV5-4 and TRBJ2-5, is ETGVTQSPTHLIKTRGQQVTLRCSSQSGHNTVSWYQQALGQGPQFIFQYYREEENGRGNFPPRFSGLQFPNYSSELNVNALELDDSALYLCASSSPSGLQETQYFGPGTRLLVL.

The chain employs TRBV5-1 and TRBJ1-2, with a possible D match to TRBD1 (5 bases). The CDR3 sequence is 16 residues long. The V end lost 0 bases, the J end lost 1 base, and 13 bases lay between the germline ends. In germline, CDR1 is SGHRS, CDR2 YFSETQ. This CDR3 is CASSLDVDSYNYGYTF. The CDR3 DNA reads TGCGCCAGCAGCTTGGATGTCGACAGCTATAACTATGGCTACACCTTC.

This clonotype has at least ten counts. The CDR3 spells CASRGWGEKLFF. The CDR3 DNA follows: TGTGCCAGCCGGGGATGGGGGGAAAAACTGTTTTTT. The gene calls are TRBV7-9 and TRBJ1-4, with D perhaps matching TRBD1 (5 bases). The CDR3 sequence is 12 residues long. Germline CDR1 SEHNR, CDR2 FQNEAQ (reference sequence). V was pared by 8 bases and J by 8 bases, with 12 bases between.

The DNA for the CDR3 is TGTGCCAGCAGCCAACGGCCCCCTGGCGAGCAGTACTTC. This gives the protein CASSQRPPGEQYF. The chain recombines TRBV14 with TRBJ2-7; D not certain. With 2 bases removed from V and 6 bases from J, the gap between germline ends came to 11 bases. Germline V CDR1 and CDR2: SGHDN, FVKESK. CDR3 length: 13 amino acids.

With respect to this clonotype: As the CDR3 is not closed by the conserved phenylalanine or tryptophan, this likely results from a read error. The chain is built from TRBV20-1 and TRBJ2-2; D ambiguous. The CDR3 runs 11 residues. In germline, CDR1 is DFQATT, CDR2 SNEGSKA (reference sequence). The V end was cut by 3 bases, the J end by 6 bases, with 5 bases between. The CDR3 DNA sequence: TGCAGTGCTAGTCCGGCCGGGGAGCTGTTTTGT. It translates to CSASPAGELFC.

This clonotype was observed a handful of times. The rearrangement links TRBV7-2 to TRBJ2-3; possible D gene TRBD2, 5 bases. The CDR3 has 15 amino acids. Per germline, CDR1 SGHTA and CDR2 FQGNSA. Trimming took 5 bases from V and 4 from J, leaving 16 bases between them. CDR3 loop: CASSPGWKGSDTQYF. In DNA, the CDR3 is TGTGCCAGCAGCCCGGGGTGGAAGGGCTCAGATACGCAGTATTTT.

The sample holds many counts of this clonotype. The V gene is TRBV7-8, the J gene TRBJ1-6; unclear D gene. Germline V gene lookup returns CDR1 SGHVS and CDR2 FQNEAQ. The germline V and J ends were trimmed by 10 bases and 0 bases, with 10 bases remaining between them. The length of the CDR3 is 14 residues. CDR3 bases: TGTGCCACCAGTCAGAGCTCCTATAATTCACCCCTCCACTTT. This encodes CATSQSSYNSPLHF.

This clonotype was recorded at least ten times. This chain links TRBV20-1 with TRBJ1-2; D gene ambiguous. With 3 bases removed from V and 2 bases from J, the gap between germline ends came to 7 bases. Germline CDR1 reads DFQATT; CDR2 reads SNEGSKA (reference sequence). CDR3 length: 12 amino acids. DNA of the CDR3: TGCAGTGCTAGCCAACAGAACTATGGCTACACCTTC. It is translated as CSASQQNYGYTF.

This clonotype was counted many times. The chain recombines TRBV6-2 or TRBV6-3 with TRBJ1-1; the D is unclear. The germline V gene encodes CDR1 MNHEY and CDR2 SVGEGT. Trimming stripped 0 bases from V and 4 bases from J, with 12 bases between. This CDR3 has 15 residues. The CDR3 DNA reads TGTGCCAGCAGTTACTCGATGGCAGGCGCCACTGAAGCTTTCTTT. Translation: CASSYSMAGATEAFF.

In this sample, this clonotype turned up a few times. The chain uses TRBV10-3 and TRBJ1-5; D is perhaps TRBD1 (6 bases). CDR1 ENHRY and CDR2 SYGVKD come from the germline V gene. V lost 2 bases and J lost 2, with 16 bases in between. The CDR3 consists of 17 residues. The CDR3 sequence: CAISELEQGIGNQPQHF. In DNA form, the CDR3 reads TGTGCCATCAGTGAGCTAGAACAGGGTATCGGCAATCAGCCCCAGCATTTT.

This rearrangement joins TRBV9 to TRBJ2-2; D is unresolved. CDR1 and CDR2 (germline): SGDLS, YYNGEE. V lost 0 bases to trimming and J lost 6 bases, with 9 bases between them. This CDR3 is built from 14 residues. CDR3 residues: CASSVVEGPGELFF. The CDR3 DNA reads TGTGCCAGCAGCGTAGTTGAAGGCCCCGGGGAGCTGTTTTTT. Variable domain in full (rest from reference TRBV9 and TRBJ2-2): DSGVTQTPKHLITATGQRVTLRCSPRSGDLSVYWYQQSLDQGLQFLIQYYNGEERAKGNILERFSAQQFPDLHSELNLSSLELGDSALYFCASSVVEGPGELFFGEGSRLTVL.

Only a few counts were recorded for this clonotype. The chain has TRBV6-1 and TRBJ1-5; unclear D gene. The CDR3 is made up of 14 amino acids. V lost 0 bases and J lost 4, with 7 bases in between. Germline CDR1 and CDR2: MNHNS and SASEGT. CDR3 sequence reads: CASSEAGSNQPQHF. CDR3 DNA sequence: TGTGCCAGCAGTGAAGCGGGTTCTAATCAGCCCCAGCATTTT.

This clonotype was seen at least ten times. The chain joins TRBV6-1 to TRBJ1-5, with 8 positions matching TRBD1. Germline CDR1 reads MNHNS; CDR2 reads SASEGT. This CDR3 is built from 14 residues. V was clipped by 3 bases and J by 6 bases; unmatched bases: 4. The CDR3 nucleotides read TGTGCCAGCAGTGACAGGGGGCTAGGTCAGCCCCAGCATTTT. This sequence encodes CASSDRGLGQPQHF.

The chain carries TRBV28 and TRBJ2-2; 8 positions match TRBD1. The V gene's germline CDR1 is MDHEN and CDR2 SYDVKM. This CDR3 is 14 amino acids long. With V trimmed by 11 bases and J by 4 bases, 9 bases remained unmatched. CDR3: CAGGQGDFTGELFF. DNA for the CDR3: TGTGCCGGCGGACAGGGAGATTTCACCGGGGAGCTGTTTTTT. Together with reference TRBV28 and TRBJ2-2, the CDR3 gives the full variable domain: DVKVTQSSRYLVKRTGEKVFLECVQDMDHENMFWYRQDPGLGLRLIYFSYDVKMKEKGDIPEGYSVSREKKERFSLILESASTNQTSMYLCAGGQGDFTGELFFGEGSRLTVL.